This is a list of T cell receptor beta chains from one sample in a study of human T cells and chemical hapten exposure. MiXCR, run by TCRdb on the RACE reads, gives a single entry per CDR3 protein. The sample includes 28,000 or so distinct CDR3 sequences, approximately 5.8% of them seen just once. Source: whole blood, taken in connection with sensitization to the hapten diphenylcyclopropenone (DPC). These receptors were taken from a man aged 30-40 years with alopecia areata. Some clones in this sample may be carry-over from other donors' samples. The CDR3 runs from the conserved cysteine through the conserved F or W. A D gene is named only where the DNA matches it firmly. Clone size is given for some rows only: seen once, a few or many times, or a class if the clone is expanded.

CDR3 DNA	CDR3 protein	clone size	D gene	V gene	J gene
TGCGCCAGCAGCCAACATGGGACAGATAATTCACCCCTCCACTTT	CASSQHGTDNSPLHF	many	TRBD1	TRBV4-3	TRBJ1-6
TGTGCCAGCAGTTCCGGGACGGACGAGCAGTACTTC	CASSSGTDEQYF	few	NA	TRBV28	TRBJ2-7
TGCAGCACCCGGACAGGGGACTCGACAGATACGCAGTATTTT	CSTRTGDSTDTQYF	many	TRBD1	TRBV29-1	TRBJ2-3
TGTGCCAGCAGGCCGGGACAGGATGGAAACACCATATATTTT	CASRPGQDGNTIYF	many	TRBD1	TRBV7-2	TRBJ1-3
TGCGCCAGCAGCCAAGAGGAGGGGATGCTAGCCAAAAACATTCAGTACTTC	CASSQEEGMLAKNIQYF	many	NA	TRBV4-1	TRBJ2-4
TGTGCCAGCAGCCTGGAAGTAGCGGGAGGGCTGACAGATACGCAGTATTTT	CASSLEVAGGLTDTQYF	many	TRBD2	TRBV7-6	TRBJ2-3
TGTGCCAGCAGTTACGGCTTCGGACAGATCGAAGAGACCCAGTACTTC	CASSYGFGQIEETQYF	many	NA	TRBV6-6	TRBJ2-5
TGCGCCACTTCGATGGGGGGCGGCTCCTACAATGAGCAGTTCTTC	CATSMGGGSYNEQFF	many	NA	TRBV5-1	TRBJ2-1
TGCAGCGGCGCAGGGCACGAGACCCAGTACTTC	CSGAGHETQYF	many	NA	TRBV29-1	TRBJ2-5
TGTGCCAGCAGCTTTGGCCACGAAGAGACCCAGTACTTC	CASSFGHEETQYF	many	NA	TRBV12-3/TRBV12-4	TRBJ2-5
TGTGCCAGCAGCTTGGCCGGGCAGGGCACTGAAGCTTTCTTT	CASSLAGQGTEAFF	many	NA	TRBV5-8	TRBJ1-1
TGTGCCAGCAGGTTAGCGGGGGGCTCCTACGAGCAGTACTTC	CASRLAGGSYEQYF	many	TRBD2	TRBV12-3/TRBV12-4	TRBJ2-7
TGCAGTGCTCCACAGGGGGCAATCGATGAGCAGTTCTTC	CSAPQGAIDEQFF	many	TRBD1	TRBV20-1	TRBJ2-1
TGTGCCAGCAGTCTCGGACTGCCGGCTGGCGGCTACACCTTC	CASSLGLPAGGYTF	many	NA	TRBV6-5	TRBJ1-2
TGCAGCGTTGAAGTGCCCGCAAGGAGCGGCCACGGCTACACCTTC	CSVEVPARSGHGYTF	many	NA	TRBV29-1	TRBJ1-2
TGTGCCAGCAGTGAGGAGGGTGATGAAAAACTGTTTTTT	CASSEEGDEKLFF	many	NA	TRBV27	TRBJ1-4
TGCAGTGCCCTCAGCCCCGATAGCGGGAGCTACGAGCAGTACTTC	CSALSPDSGSYEQYF	many	TRBD2	TRBV20-1	TRBJ2-7
TGCGCCAGCAGCTTGGATCCAGGGGTCCAAGAGACCCAGTACTTC	CASSLDPGVQETQYF	many	NA	TRBV5-1	TRBJ2-5
TGCAGCGTTGATCAGGGTGGGGCCAACGTCCTGACTTTC	CSVDQGGANVLTF	many	NA	TRBV29-1	TRBJ2-6
TGTGCCAGCAGCCCTTTTGAGGGGGTCAGGGCAGATACGCAGTATTTT	CASSPFEGVRADTQYF	many	NA	TRBV7-2	TRBJ2-3
TGTGCCAGCAGTTACAGCGTCGGGAGGATGGCAGATACGCAGTATTTT	CASSYSVGRMADTQYF	many	TRBD2	TRBV6-2/TRBV6-3	TRBJ2-3
TGTGCCAGCAGCTTAGTCGGCGGGCCGTACAATGAGCAGTTCTTC	CASSLVGGPYNEQFF	many	NA	TRBV11-2	TRBJ2-1
TGTGCCAGCAGTTACTCGAGTACGAAGGGAGACATGAGTGGGACCGGGGAGCTGTTTTTT	CASSYSSTKGDMSGTGELFF	many	NA	TRBV6-5	TRBJ2-2
TGTGCCAGCAGCTTAGGCGAAGGAGAGACCCAGTACTTC	CASSLGEGETQYF	many	NA	TRBV7-9	TRBJ2-5
TGTGCCAGCAGCCCTCAGAGGGAGGCAACTAATGAAAAACTGTTTTTT	CASSPQREATNEKLFF	many	NA	TRBV7-9	TRBJ1-4
TGCAGTGCTAGGGAGAACACCGGGGAGCTGTTTTTT	CSARENTGELFF	many	NA	TRBV20-1	TRBJ2-2
TGTGCCACCAGCAGAGAGCCCGCTAGCACAGATACGCAGTATTTT	CATSREPASTDTQYF	many	NA	TRBV15	TRBJ2-3
TGTGCCAGCTGCCGACTAGCGGGAGAAGAGACCCAGTACTTC	CASCRLAGEETQYF	many	TRBD2	TRBV27	TRBJ2-5
TGTGCCAGCAGCCGGGGGGGGACTAGCGGTAGAGGATACAATGAGCAGTTCTTC	CASSRGGTSGRGYNEQFF	many	TRBD2	TRBV7-2	TRBJ2-1
TGTGCCAGCAGCGTAGCAAGAGAGACCCAGTACTTC	CASSVARETQYF	few	NA	TRBV9	TRBJ2-5
TGTGCCAGCAGCCCGACTAGAGGGGTAGGGAATGAGCAGTTCTTC	CASSPTRGVGNEQFF	many	NA	TRBV14	TRBJ2-1
TGCAGCGTTCTTATACGGGAGACCCAGTACTTC	CSVLIRETQYF	many	NA	TRBV29-1	TRBJ2-5
TGTGCCAGCAAACATGACACTTCGACTAATGAAAAACTGTTTTTT	CASKHDTSTNEKLFF	few	NA	TRBV7-6	TRBJ1-4
TGCGCCAGCAGCCAAGAAATGAAGGACAATAATTCACCCCTCCACTTT	CASSQEMKDNNSPLHF	many	NA	TRBV4-3	TRBJ1-6
TGCAGCGTTGAAGTTAGTTCAGAGACGAACTATGGCTACACCTTC	CSVEVSSETNYGYTF	many	NA	TRBV29-1	TRBJ1-2
TGTGCCAGCAGTTTAGGGCCCACCGGGGAGCTGTTTTTT	CASSLGPTGELFF	medium-sized	NA	TRBV27	TRBJ2-2
TGTGCCAGCAGTTACCCGGACAGCTACGAGCAGTACTTC	CASSYPDSYEQYF	few	NA	TRBV6-2/TRBV6-3	TRBJ2-7
TGCGCCAGCAGTGAGGTACGGACTGAAGCTTTCTTT	CASSEVRTEAFF	NA	NA	TRBV10-2	TRBJ1-1
TGTGCCAGCAGCTTAGAGACAGAGAACTATGGCTACACCTTC	CASSLETENYGYTF	few	NA	TRBV7-9	TRBJ1-2
TGTGCCAGCAGCGTAGATGGTCTCTCAGTGTACGAGCAGTACTTC	CASSVDGLSVYEQYF	many	NA	TRBV9	TRBJ2-7
TGTGCCAGTCAAATAGGAAGGAACACCGGGGAGCTGTTTTTT	CASQIGRNTGELFF	many	NA	TRBV27	TRBJ2-2
TGTGCCAGCAGTCCGGACAGTGCCAAAAACATTCAGTACTTC	CASSPDSAKNIQYF	many	NA	TRBV6-5	TRBJ2-4
TGTGCCAGCAGCTTACTTCAGACGGGAGGGCCAAAGGTCCTTGCAGATACGCAGTATTTT	CASSLLQTGGPKVLADTQYF	many	TRBD2	TRBV7-9	TRBJ2-3
TGCGCCAGCAGCTCCCGGGCCACGGGGAACACAGATACGCAGTATTTT	CASSSRATGNTDTQYF	many	NA	TRBV5-1	TRBJ2-3
TGTGCCAGCAGCAAAAAACCTTCGACAGTGGGTACAAACTACGAGCAGTACTTC	CASSKKPSTVGTNYEQYF	many	NA	TRBV21-1	TRBJ2-7
TGTGCCAGCAGCTTAACAGGGGTCCTATACGAGCAGTACTTC	CASSLTGVLYEQYF	many	TRBD1	TRBV7-2	TRBJ2-7
TGTGCCAGCTCACCCGGGGACAGGGAGAACTATGGCTACACCTTC	CASSPGDRENYGYTF	many	TRBD1	TRBV18	TRBJ1-2
TGTGCCAGCAGTCATCGGACTGGGGGGAATGAGCAGTTCTTC	CASSHRTGGNEQFF	many	NA	TRBV6-2/TRBV6-3	TRBJ2-1
TGTGCCAGCAGCCCAAAGTGGACTAGCGGGAGGACCCTAGGCTCCTACGAGCAGTACTTC	CASSPKWTSGRTLGSYEQYF	many	TRBD2	TRBV7-9	TRBJ2-7
TGTGCCAGCAGTTTGCTAGCGTCCATGGATACGCAGTATTTT	CASSLLASMDTQYF	many	NA	TRBV6-5	TRBJ2-3
TGTGCCAGCAGCTTAGCGGGGGCAGGTTACAATGAGCAGTTCTTC	CASSLAGAGYNEQFF	many	NA	TRBV7-6	TRBJ2-1